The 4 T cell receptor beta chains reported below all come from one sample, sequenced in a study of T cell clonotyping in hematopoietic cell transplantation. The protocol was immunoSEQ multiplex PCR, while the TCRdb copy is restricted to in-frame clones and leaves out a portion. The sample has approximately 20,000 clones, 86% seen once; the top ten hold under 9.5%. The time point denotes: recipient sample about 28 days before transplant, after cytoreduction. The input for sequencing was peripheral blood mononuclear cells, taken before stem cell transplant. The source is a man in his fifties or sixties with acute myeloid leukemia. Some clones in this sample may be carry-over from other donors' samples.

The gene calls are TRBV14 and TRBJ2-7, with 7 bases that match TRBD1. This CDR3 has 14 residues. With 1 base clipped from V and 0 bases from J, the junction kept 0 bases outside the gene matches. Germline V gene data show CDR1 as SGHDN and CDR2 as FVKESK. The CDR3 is CASSQGDSSYEQYF. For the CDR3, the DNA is TGTGCCAGCAGCCAAGGGGACAGCTCCTACGAGCAGTACTTC. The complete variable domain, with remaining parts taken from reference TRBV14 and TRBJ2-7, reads EAGVTQFPSHSVIEKGQTVTLRCDPISGHDNLYWYRRVMGKEIKFLLHFVKESKQDESGMPNNRFLAERTGGTYSTLKVQPAELEDSGVYFCASSQGDSSYEQYFGPGTRLTVT.

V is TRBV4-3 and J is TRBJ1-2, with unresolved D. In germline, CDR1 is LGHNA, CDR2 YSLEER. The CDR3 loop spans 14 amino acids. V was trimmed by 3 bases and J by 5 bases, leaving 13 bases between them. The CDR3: CASSQGPGVYGYTF. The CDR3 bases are TGCGCCAGCAGCCAGGGCCCGGGCGTATATGGCTACACCTTC.

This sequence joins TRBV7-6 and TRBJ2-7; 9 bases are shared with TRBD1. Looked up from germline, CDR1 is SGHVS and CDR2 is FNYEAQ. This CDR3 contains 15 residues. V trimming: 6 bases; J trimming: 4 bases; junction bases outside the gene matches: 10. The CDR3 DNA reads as TGTGCCAGCAGGGCCGGGACAGGGTCGGGGTACGAGCAGTACTTC. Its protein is CASRAGTGSGYEQYF. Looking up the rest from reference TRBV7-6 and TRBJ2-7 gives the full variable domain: GAGVSQSPRYKVTKRGQDVALRCDPISGHVSLYWYRQALGQGPEFLTYFNYEAQQDKSGLPNDRFSAERPEGSISTLTIQRTEQRDSAMYRCASRAGTGSGYEQYFGPGTRLTVT.

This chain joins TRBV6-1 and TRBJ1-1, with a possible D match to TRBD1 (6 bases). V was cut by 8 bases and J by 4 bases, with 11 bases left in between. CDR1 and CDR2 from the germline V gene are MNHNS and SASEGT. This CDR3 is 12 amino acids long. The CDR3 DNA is TGTGCCAGCGGGGGGGCCGGCACTGAAGCTTTCTTT. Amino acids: CASGGAGTEAFF.